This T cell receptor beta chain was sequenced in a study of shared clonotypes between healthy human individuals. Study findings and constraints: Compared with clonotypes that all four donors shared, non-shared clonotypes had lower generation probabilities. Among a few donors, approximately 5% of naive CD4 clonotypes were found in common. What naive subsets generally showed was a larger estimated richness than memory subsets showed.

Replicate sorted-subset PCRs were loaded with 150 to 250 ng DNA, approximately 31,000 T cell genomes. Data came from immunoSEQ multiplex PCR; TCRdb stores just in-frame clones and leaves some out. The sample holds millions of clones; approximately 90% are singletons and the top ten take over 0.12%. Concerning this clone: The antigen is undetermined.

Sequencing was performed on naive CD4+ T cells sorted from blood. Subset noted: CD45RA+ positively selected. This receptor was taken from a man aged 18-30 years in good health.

CDR3 in DNA: TGTGCCAGTCGAATGGGCCCTCGAATTAGTAACACCGGGGAGCTGTTTTTT. The encoded protein is CASRMGPRISNTGELFF. The chain couples TRBV19 to TRBJ2-2; the D is unclear. This CDR3 comprises 17 residues. The germline V gene encodes CDR1 LNHDA and CDR2 SQIVND (reference sequence). V was clipped by 8 bases and J by 2 bases, with 21 bases between them.